What follows are 18 T cell receptor beta chains derived from one specimen sequenced in a study of T cells in Graves' hyperthyroidism and ophthalmopathy. Using RNA transcripts as the source, TCR beta CDR3 regions were amplified. The HTBI primer set served for first-round RT-PCR of the TCR CDR3. One entry per CDR3 protein, called by TCRdb with MiXCR from the multiplex PCR reads. In the table there are hundreds of thousands of distinct CDR3 sequences, just under 20% of which are singletons. The specimen sequenced was blood. The origin of the receptors is a man aged 40-50 years with Graves' ophthalmopathy.

This clonotype occurred many times. The chain couples TRBV2 to TRBJ2-3; 9 positions agree with TRBD1. From germline, CDR1 is SNHLY and CDR2 FYNNEI. Losses at the gene ends were 3 bases for V and 2 bases for J; bases not matched to a gene: 3. This CDR3 spans 15 amino acids. Here the CDR3 reads CASSDGQGHTDTQYF. For the CDR3, the DNA is TGTGCCAGCAGTGACGGACAGGGGCACACAGATACGCAGTATTTT.

This clonotype has just a few counts. The chain recombines TRBV10-3 with TRBJ2-7, with D unresolved. The CDR3 is made up of 12 amino acids. CDR1 is ENHRY and CDR2 is SYGVKD in the germline V gene. V was trimmed by 7 bases and J by 1 base, leaving 8 bases between them. Here the CDR3 reads CAIMAASYEQYF. CDR3 nucleotide sequence: TGTGCCATCATGGCGGCTTCCTACGAGCAGTACTTC.

This clonotype was seen only a few times. The gene calls are TRBV20-1 and TRBJ2-3; D not certain. Germline lookup yields CDR1 DFQATT and CDR2 SNEGSKA (reference sequence). V was trimmed by 0 bases and J by 6 bases, leaving 13 bases between them. The length of the CDR3 is 14 residues. Here the CDR3 reads CSARDSRIGDTQYF. The CDR3 DNA sequence: TGCAGTGCTAGAGATAGTCGGATAGGGGATACGCAGTATTTT.

This clonotype was seen a handful of times. The chain has TRBV4-2 and TRBJ2-3; D is undetermined. Germline CDR1 LGHNA, CDR2 YNFKEQ. Trimming removed 4 bases at V and 0 bases at J, with 11 bases between. The CDR3 has 15 amino acids. CDR3 nucleotides: TGTGCCAGCAGCCCTACTGAGATTAGCACAGATACGCAGTATTTT. Protein: CASSPTEISTDTQYF.

This clonotype was seen more than once but under ten times. The chain is built from TRBV9 and TRBJ2-7; the D gene could be TRBD1 or TRBD2 (6 bases each). With 4 bases removed from V and 2 bases from J, the gap between germline ends came to 16 bases. The CDR3 covers 15 residues. From germline, CDR1 is SGDLS and CDR2 YYNGEE. CDR3 region: CASSFRGGATYEQYF. As DNA, the CDR3 is TGTGCCAGCAGCTTCAGGGGAGGCGCCACCTACGAGCAGTACTTC. The entire variable domain, with the rest obtained from reference TRBV9 and TRBJ2-7, is as follows: DSGVTQTPKHLITATGQRVTLRCSPRSGDLSVYWYQQSLDQGLQFLIQYYNGEERAKGNILERFSAQQFPDLHSELNLSSLELGDSALYFCASSFRGGATYEQYFGPGTRLTVT.

The V gene is TRBV4-1, the J gene TRBJ2-2; 7 bases map to TRBD1. The CDR3 extends over 16 amino acids. From germline, CDR1 is MGHRA and CDR2 YSYEKL. Losses at the gene ends were 4 bases for V and 1 base for J; bases not matched to a gene: 6. CDR3 region: CASSPVQGMNTGELFF. The DNA for the CDR3 is TGCGCCAGCAGCCCAGTACAGGGGATGAACACCGGGGAGCTGTTTTTT.

With regard to this clonotype: At one end, the junction sequence differs from germline, possibly due to a read error. This chain links TRBV18 with TRBJ1-5; tentatively, D is TRBD1 (5 bases). Per the germline V gene, CDR1 is KGHSH and CDR2 is LQKENI. The CDR3 is 14 residues long. CDR3 coding DNA: TGTGCCAGCTCACCAGGGGGGAGCAGTCAGCCCCAGCATTTT. Residues: CASSPGGSSQPQHF.

This clonotype occurred a few times. The rearrangement links TRBV10-3 to TRBJ2-2; D is perhaps TRBD1 or TRBD2 (6 bases each). This CDR3 contains 12 residues. Trimming cost V 8 bases and J 5 bases, with 9 bases left between them. The germline V gene has CDR1 ENHRY and CDR2 SYGVKD. CDR3 bases: TGTGCCATCGGGGGGCTGACCGGGGAGCTGTTTTTT. Its protein is CAIGGLTGELFF.

This sequence joins TRBV5-1 and TRBJ1-3; no reliable D call. With 0 bases removed from V and 0 bases from J, the gap between germline ends came to 7 bases. In germline, CDR1 is SGHRS, CDR2 YFSETQ. This CDR3 comprises 15 residues. The CDR3 sequence is CASSLDGFSGNTIYF. CDR3 DNA sequence: TGCGCCAGCAGCTTGGATGGCTTCTCTGGAAACACCATATATTTT. Supplemented by reference TRBV5-1 and TRBJ1-3, the full variable domain reads KAGVTQTPRYLIKTRGQQVTLSCSPISGHRSVSWYQQTPGQGLQFLFEYFSETQRNKGNFPGRFSGRQFSNSRSEMNVSTLELGDSALYLCASSLDGFSGNTIYFGEGSWLTVV.

This clonotype was seen ten or more times. V and J are TRBV27 and TRBJ2-7; D gene unclear. In germline, CDR1 is MNHEY, CDR2 SMNVEV (reference sequence). Trimming left V 4 bases short and J 0 bases short, with 7 bases between. The CDR3 extends over 13 amino acids. The CDR3: CASSSPYSYEQYF. CDR3 DNA sequence: TGTGCCAGCAGTTCTCCTTACTCCTACGAGCAGTACTTC.

This clonotype was seen many times. The rearrangement joins TRBV11-2 to TRBJ1-5; the match to TRBD1 covers 10 bases. CDR1 is SGHAT and CDR2 is FQNNGV in the germline V gene. Losses at the gene ends were 3 bases for V and 5 bases for J; bases not matched to a gene: 4. The CDR3 is 15 amino acids. The CDR3 nucleotides read TGTGCCAGCAGCTTGGGGGACAGGGGAGATCAGCCCCAGCATTTT. Translated, it gives CASSLGDRGDQPQHF.

The sample holds a few counts of this clonotype. The chain joins TRBV6-2 or TRBV6-3 to TRBJ2-2; tentatively, D is TRBD2 (6 bases). The germline gives CDR1 MNHEY, CDR2 SVGEGT. This CDR3 comprises 16 residues. With 2 bases removed from V and 3 bases from J, the gap between germline ends came to 13 bases. Here the CDR3 reads CASSYPDGSDTGELFF. In nucleotides, the CDR3 is TGTGCCAGCAGTTACCCGGACGGGAGCGACACCGGGGAGCTGTTTTTT.

Concerning this clonotype itself: The junction departs from germline at one end; a sequencing error may be responsible. J is TRBJ2-2 and V is TRBV5-1, with D maybe TRBD2 (5 bases). The CDR3 length is 13 residues. CDR1 and CDR2 (germline): SGHRS, YFSETQ. The CDR3 DNA is TGCGCCAGCAGCGCGATGAACACCGGGGAGCCGTTTTTT. Translated, it gives CASSAMNTGEPFF.

This clonotype has more than one count but fewer than ten. The gene calls are TRBV2 and TRBJ2-7; D possibly matches TRBD1 or TRBD2 (7 bases each). V lost 7 bases and J lost 3, with 19 bases in between. There are 15 residues in the CDR3. CDR1 SNHLY and CDR2 FYNNEI come from the germline V gene. The CDR3 region has the DNA TGTGCCAGCATGGAGGGGGGGACAGTTTACTACGAGCAGTACTTC. Protein product: CASMEGGTVYYEQYF.

This CDR3 is CASSLASGYSGELFF. The CDR3 coding sequence is TGCGCCAGCAGCTTGGCTAGCGGGTACTCCGGGGAGCTGTTTTTT. The chain links TRBV5-1 to TRBJ2-2, with TRBD2 identical over 8 bases. After removal of 0 bases from V and 6 bases from J, the junction contained 4 bases not matched to a gene. This CDR3 contains 15 residues. Germline CDR1 and CDR2: SGHRS and YFSETQ.

The chain couples TRBV6-2 or TRBV6-3 to TRBJ2-1; TRBD2 aligns across 10 bases. The germline gives CDR1 MNHEY, CDR2 SVGEGT. The CDR3 sequence is 18 residues long. V trimming: 6 bases; J trimming: 4 bases; junction bases outside the gene matches: 15. CDR3 amino acids: CASSLSGGTISRYNEQFF. DNA of the CDR3: TGTGCCAGCAGCCTTAGCGGGGGGACCATTTCAAGATACAATGAGCAGTTCTTC.

This clonotype showed up just a few times. The chain has TRBV7-9 and TRBJ2-5; D remains ambiguous. Germline CDR1 and CDR2: SEHNR and FQNEAQ (reference sequence). The germline V and J ends were trimmed by 4 bases and 5 bases, with 8 bases remaining between them. CDR3 length equals 12 residues. In DNA, the CDR3 is TGTGCCAGCAGCTCAGAGGTTGAGACCCAGTACTTC. The encoded protein is CASSSEVETQYF.

The rearrangement links TRBV7-2 to TRBJ2-3; 7 nucleotides match TRBD1. The CDR3 totals 16 residues. From germline, CDR1 is SGHTA and CDR2 FQGNSA. J lost 3 bases, V lost 5 bases, and 11 bases had no gene match. CDR3 bases: TGTGCCAGCAGCCCCCTGCGGCAGGGGGATACAGATACGCAGTATTTT. It specifies CASSPLRQGDTDTQYF.